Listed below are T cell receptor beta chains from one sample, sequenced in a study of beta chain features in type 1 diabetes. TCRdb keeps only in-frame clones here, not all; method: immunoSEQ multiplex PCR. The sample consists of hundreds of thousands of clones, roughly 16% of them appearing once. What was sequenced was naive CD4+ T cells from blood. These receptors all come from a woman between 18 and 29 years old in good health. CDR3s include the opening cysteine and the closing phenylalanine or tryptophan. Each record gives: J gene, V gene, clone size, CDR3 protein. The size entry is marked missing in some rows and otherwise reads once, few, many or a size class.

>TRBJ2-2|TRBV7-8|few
CASDKKRSTGELFF
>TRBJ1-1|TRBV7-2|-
CASSSRGAGTTEAFF
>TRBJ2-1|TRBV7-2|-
CASSPYKREVNEQFF
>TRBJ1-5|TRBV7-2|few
CASSLAGPYQPQHF
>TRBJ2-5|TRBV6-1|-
CASSEWGQGGRETQYF
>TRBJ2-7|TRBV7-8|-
CASSQGRDRGMYEQYF
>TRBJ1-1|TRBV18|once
CASSPREGTVNTEAFF
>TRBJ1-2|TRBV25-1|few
CASSEYSGYGYTF
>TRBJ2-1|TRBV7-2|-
CASRIQGGSYNEQFF
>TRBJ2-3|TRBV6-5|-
CASRPTGGLAGTQYF
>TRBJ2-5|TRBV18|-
CASSPTGQETQYF
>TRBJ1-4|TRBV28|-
CASSTHGTANEKLFF
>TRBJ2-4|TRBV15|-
CATSTTSGRGFLNIQYF
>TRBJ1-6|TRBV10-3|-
CAISGTGGILSLHF
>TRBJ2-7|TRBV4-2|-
CASSQDRQGSYEQYF
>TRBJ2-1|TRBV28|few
CASSKTDNNEQFF